The 20 T cell receptor beta chains below all came from one sample that was sequenced in a study of control samples from healthy donors and cancer patients. Libraries were prepared by immunoSEQ multiplex PCR; TCRdb keeps only in-frame clonotypes and omits some of them. The sample lists about 200,000 clones; 91% were seen once. The material sequenced was blood. Every receptor here comes from a man between 25 and 39 years old in good health.

The chain employs TRBV21-1 and TRBJ2-7. TRBV21-1 corresponds to a pseudogene. This CDR3 region has 19 residues. The chain's CDR3 is CASSKALSPFEVHSYEQYF. CDR3 in DNA: TGTGCCAGCAGCAAAGCGCTTTCCCCCTTCGAAGTTCACTCCTACGAGCAGTACTTC.

The V and J genes are TRBV2 and TRBJ2-1; D gene uncertain. Between the trimmed V and J ends, which lost 5 bases and 4 bases, there was a span of 12 bases. The CDR3 runs 14 residues. The germline V gene has CDR1 SNHLY and CDR2 FYNNEI. CDR3: CASSFAQSYNEQFF. The CDR3 nucleotides read TGTGCCAGCAGTTTCGCACAGAGTTACAATGAGCAGTTCTTC. The entire variable domain, with the rest obtained from reference TRBV2 and TRBJ2-1, is as follows: EPEVTQTPSHQVTQMGQEVILRCVPISNHLYFYWYRQILGQKVEFLVSFYNNEISEKSEIFDDQFSVERPDGSNFTLKIRSTKLEDSAMYFCASSFAQSYNEQFFGPGTRLTVL.

The chain has TRBV2 and TRBJ2-1; D remains unclear. Trimming shortened V by 0 bases and J by 7 bases, and 7 bases separated the two germline ends. The CDR3 runs 13 residues. Germline V lookup: CDR1 SNHLY, CDR2 FYNNEI. The CDR3 DNA reads TGTGCCAGCAGTGAAGCGCTCAGAAATGAGCAGTTCTTC. Protein: CASSEALRNEQFF.

The chain is built from TRBV5-6 and TRBJ1-2; D unclear. Germline lookup yields CDR1 SGHDT and CDR2 YYEEEE. Trimming left V 1 base short and J 8 bases short, with 12 bases between. The CDR3 length is 13 residues. The CDR3: CASSLIAFMGYTF. The CDR3, as DNA: TGTGCCAGCAGCTTGATCGCATTTATGGGCTACACCTTC.

This clone was observed a single time. V usage is TRBV3-1 (or the pseudogene TRBV3-2) and J usage is TRBJ1-1; D gene uncertain. The ends were cut back, 0 bases at V and 2 bases at J, with 10 bases in the middle. Per germline, CDR1 LGHDT and CDR2 YNNKEL (reference sequence). This CDR3 comprises 15 residues. CDR3 region: CASSQDWRINTEAFF. The CDR3 bases are TGTGCCAGCAGCCAAGATTGGCGGATTAACACTGAAGCTTTCTTT.

The chain joins TRBV4-2 to TRBJ1-1; TRBD1 matches at 8 bases. CDR3 length equals 16 residues. The germline V gene encodes CDR1 LGHNA and CDR2 YNFKEQ. J gave up 1 base and V 4 bases, and 8 bases lay outside the gene matches. CDR3: CASSRDRGVANTEAFF. As DNA, the CDR3 is TGTGCCAGCAGCCGAGACAGGGGAGTCGCGAACACTGAAGCTTTCTTT.

This chain joins TRBV12-5 and TRBJ2-7, with D uncertain. Germline V gives CDR1 LGHNT, CDR2 FRNRAP. The CDR3 sequence is 12 residues long. Trimming stripped 5 bases from V and 11 bases from J, with 16 bases between. The CDR3 sequence is CASGPFKGPEYF. The CDR3 region has the DNA TGTGCTAGTGGTCCGTTTAAGGGCCCAGAGTACTTC.

The chain employs TRBV7-3 and TRBJ2-1; a weak D match, TRBD2 (5 bases). CDR1 and CDR2 (germline): SGHTA, FQGTGA. This CDR3 has 14 amino acids. V was clipped by 2 bases and J by 12 bases, with 17 bases between them. The CDR3 DNA reads TGTGCCAGCAGCTTAGAGGTCGCCGGGAAGGGGCAGTTCTTC. Its protein is CASSLEVAGKGQFF.

The V and J genes are TRBV19 and TRBJ1-2; D gene unclear. The CDR3 consists of 15 residues. V lost 8 bases and J 2 bases, leaving 18 bases between the germline ends. The germline gives CDR1 LNHDA, CDR2 SQIVND (reference sequence). The CDR3 here is CASSPMRNRNYGYTF. DNA for the CDR3: TGTGCCAGTTCCCCCATGAGGAATAGGAACTATGGCTACACCTTC.

The rearrangement links TRBV18 to TRBJ1-4; 8 positions match TRBD1. CDR1 and CDR2 (germline): KGHSH, LQKENI. CDR3 length: 16 residues. J was trimmed by 7 bases and V by 3 bases; bases with no gene match: 10. This CDR3 reads CASSPRPQGAREKLFF. The CDR3 bases are TGTGCCAGCTCACCGAGACCCCAGGGGGCTCGTGAAAAACTGTTTTTT.

The V and J genes are TRBV16 and TRBJ1-2; 8 bases match TRBD1. There are 14 residues in the CDR3. J lost 2 bases, V lost 4 bases, and 3 bases had no gene match. Germline CDR1 reads KGHSY; CDR2 reads FQNENV. CDR3 sequence (DNA): TGTGCCAGCAGCCCCAGACAGGGGAACTATGGCTACACCTTC. This translates into CASSPRQGNYGYTF.

For the CDR3, the DNA is TGTGCCAGCAGCTCCAACCGCGTGGCGCAGTATTTT. It translates to CASSSNRVAQYF. V usage is TRBV12-3 or TRBV12-4 and J usage is TRBJ2-3; D gene unclear. This CDR3 region has 12 residues. With 6 bases removed from V and 10 bases from J, the gap between germline ends came to 14 bases.

The rearrangement links TRBV7-9 to TRBJ2-7; D may be TRBD2 (7 bases). Trimming removed 8 bases at V and 4 bases at J, with 12 bases between. The length of the CDR3 is 12 residues. Germline CDR1 and CDR2: SEHNR and FQNEAQ (reference sequence). The CDR3 sequence: CASSGRGYEQYF. CDR3 coding DNA: TGTGCCAGCTCGGGGAGGGGGTACGAGCAGTACTTC.

This clone was counted a few times. The V and J genes are TRBV30 and TRBJ1-5; the D is unclear. Germline V CDR1 and CDR2: GTSNPN, SVGIG (reference sequence). Trimming took 2 bases from V and 7 from J, leaving 9 bases between them. CDR3 length: 12 amino acids. CDR3 coding DNA: TGTGCCTGGAGTTCAGGTGGCCAGCCCCAGCATTTT. The encoded protein is CAWSSGGQPQHF.

The CDR3 here is CASGSSGVTGNTIYF. CDR3 nucleotide sequence: TGTGCTAGTGGTTCCTCGGGTGTCACTGGAAACACCATATATTTT. V and J are TRBV12-5 and TRBJ1-3, with unresolved D. CDR3 length equals 15 residues. Trimming left V 4 bases short and J 2 bases short, with 12 bases between. Germline V lookup: CDR1 LGHNT, CDR2 FRNRAP.

This clone was counted a few times. V usage is TRBV19 and J usage is TRBJ1-5, with unresolved D. Germline V CDR1 and CDR2: LNHDA, SQIVND (reference sequence). Trimming removed 5 bases from V and 2 bases from J, with 7 bases in between. The CDR3 sequence is 13 residues long. CDR3 protein: CASSDKGNQPQHF. As DNA, the CDR3 is TGTGCCAGTAGTGATAAGGGCAATCAGCCCCAGCATTTT.

The CDR3 here is CATSDPTGTSGPLYEQFF. CDR3 in DNA: TGTGCCACCAGTGATCCTACCGGGACTAGCGGGCCTCTTTACGAGCAGTTCTTC. V is TRBV24-1 and J is TRBJ2-1; 12 bases are shared with TRBD2. The germline CDR1 and CDR2 sequences are KGHDR and SFDVKD. The CDR3 loop spans 18 amino acids. J gave up 10 bases and V 3 bases, and 15 bases lay outside the gene matches.

In DNA form, the CDR3 reads TGTGCCAGCAGCCTAAGACAGTCAGCTAACTATGGCTACACCTTC. Its protein is CASSLRQSANYGYTF. The gene calls are TRBV27 and TRBJ1-2, with D possibly TRBD1 on 5 matching bases. CDR1 MNHEY and CDR2 SMNVEV come from the germline V gene (reference sequence). Trimming cost V 6 bases and J 0 bases, with 14 bases left between them. The CDR3 is 15 residues long.

The V and J genes are TRBV5-1 and TRBJ1-3; TRBD1 aligns across 7 bases. V lost 1 base, J lost 2 bases, and 6 bases stayed unmatched. From germline, CDR1 is SGHRS and CDR2 YFSETQ. The CDR3 sequence is 16 residues long. CDR3 sequence: CASSLNWRGPGNTIYF. The CDR3 DNA reads as TGCGCCAGCAGCTTGAACTGGAGGGGGCCTGGAAACACCATATATTTT.

The J gene is TRBJ1-2, the V gene TRBV28; D may be TRBD1 (6 bases). Germline V gene lookup returns CDR1 MDHEN and CDR2 SYDVKM. V lost 8 bases and J lost 8, with 15 bases in between. There are 12 residues in the CDR3. The CDR3 is CASEGGPGGYTF. CDR3 nucleotide sequence: TGTGCCAGCGAGGGGGGGCCTGGCGGCTACACCTTC.